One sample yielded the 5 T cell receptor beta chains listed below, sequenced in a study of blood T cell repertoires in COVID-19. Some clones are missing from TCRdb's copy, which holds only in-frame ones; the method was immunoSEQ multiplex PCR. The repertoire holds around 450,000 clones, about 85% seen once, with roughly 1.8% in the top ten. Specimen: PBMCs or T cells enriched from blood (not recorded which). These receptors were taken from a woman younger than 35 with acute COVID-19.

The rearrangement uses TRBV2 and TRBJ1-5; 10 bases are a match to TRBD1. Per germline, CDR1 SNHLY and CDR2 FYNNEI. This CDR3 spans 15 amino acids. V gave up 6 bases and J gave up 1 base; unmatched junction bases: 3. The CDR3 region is CASSATGGSNQPQHF. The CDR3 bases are TGTGCCAGCAGCGCGACAGGGGGCAGCAATCAGCCCCAGCATTTT.

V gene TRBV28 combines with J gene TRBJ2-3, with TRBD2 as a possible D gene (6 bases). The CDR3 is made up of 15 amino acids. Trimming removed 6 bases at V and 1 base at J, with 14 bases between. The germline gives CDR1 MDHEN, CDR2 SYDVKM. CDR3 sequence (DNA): TGTGCCAGCAGCCAGACTAGTAGGGGCACAGATACGCAGTATTTT. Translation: CASSQTSRGTDTQYF.

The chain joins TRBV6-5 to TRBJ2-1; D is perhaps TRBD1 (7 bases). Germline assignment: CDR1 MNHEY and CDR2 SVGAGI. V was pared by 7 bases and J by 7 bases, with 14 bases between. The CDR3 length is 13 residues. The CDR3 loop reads CASISSGGNEQFF. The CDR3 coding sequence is TGTGCCAGCATATCGTCAGGGGGGAATGAGCAGTTCTTC.

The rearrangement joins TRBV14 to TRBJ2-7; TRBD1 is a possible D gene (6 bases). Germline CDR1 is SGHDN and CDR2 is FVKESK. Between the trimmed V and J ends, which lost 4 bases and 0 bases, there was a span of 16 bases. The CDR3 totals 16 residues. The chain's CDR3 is CASSPQQGSSSYEQYF. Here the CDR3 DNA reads TGTGCCAGCAGCCCTCAACAGGGCTCCAGCTCCTACGAGCAGTACTTC.

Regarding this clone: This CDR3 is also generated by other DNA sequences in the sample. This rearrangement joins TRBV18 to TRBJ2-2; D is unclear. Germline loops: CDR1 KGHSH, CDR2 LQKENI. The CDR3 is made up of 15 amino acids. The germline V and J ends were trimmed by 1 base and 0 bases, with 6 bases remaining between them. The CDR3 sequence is CASSPLSTNTGELFF. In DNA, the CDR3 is TGTGCCAGCTCACCACTGTCTACGAACACCGGGGAGCTGTTTTTT.